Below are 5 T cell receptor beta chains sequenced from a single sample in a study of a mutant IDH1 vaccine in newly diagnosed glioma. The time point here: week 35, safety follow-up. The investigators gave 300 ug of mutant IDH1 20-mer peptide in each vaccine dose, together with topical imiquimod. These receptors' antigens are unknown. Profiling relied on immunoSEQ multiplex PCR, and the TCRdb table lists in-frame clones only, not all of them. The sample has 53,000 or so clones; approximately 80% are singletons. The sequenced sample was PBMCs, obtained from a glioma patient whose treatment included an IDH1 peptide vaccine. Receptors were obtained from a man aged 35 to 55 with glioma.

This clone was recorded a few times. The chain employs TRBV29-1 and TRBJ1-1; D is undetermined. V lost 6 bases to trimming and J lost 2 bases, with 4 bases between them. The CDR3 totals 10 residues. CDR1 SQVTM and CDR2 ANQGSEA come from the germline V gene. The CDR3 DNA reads TGCAGCGTGCAAAACACTGAAGCTTTCTTT. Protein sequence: CSVQNTEAFF.

The CDR3 DNA follows: TGTGCCAGCAGTAGGCGTCAGTGGGAGACCCAGTACTTC. This gives the protein CASSRRQWETQYF. The chain combines TRBV27 with TRBJ2-5; D remains unclear. The CDR3 has 13 amino acids. Trimming took off 5 bases at V and 5 bases at J, with 12 bases between the two ends. From germline, CDR1 is MNHEY and CDR2 SMNVEV (reference sequence).

CDR3 in amino acids: CATSFGDNQPQHF. The CDR3 region has the DNA TGTGCCACATCGTTTGGGGACAATCAGCCCCAGCATTTT. J is TRBJ1-5 and V is TRBV10-3; no definite D call. The V end lost 10 bases, the J end lost 3 bases, and 13 bases lay between the germline ends. This CDR3 region has 13 residues. CDR1 and CDR2 (germline): ENHRY, SYGVKD.

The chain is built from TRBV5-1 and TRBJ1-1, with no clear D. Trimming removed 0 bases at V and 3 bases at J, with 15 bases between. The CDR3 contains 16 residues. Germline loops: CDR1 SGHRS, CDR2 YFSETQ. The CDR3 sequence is CASSLGRIEGDTEAFF. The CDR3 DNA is TGCGCCAGCAGCTTGGGCCGAATCGAGGGCGACACTGAAGCTTTCTTT.

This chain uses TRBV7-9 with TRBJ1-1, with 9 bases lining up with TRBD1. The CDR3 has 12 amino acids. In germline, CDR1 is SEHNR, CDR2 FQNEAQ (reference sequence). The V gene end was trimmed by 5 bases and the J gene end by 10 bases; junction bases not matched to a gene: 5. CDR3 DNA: TGTGCCAGCAGCCGGGGACAGGGTCTAGCTTTCTTT. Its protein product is CASSRGQGLAFF.